This TCR beta chain was recovered during a study of cytotoxic CD8 clonotypes in ibrutinib-treated CLL. The CDR3 spans 12 residues. V was shortened by 6 bases and J by 5 bases, with 11 bases between the two germline ends. Germline CDR1 reads KGHSH; CDR2 reads LQKENI. General study points: Sampling schedules were unmatched across sustained-remission and progressing patients. Clonality increased with ibrutinib response but returned toward baseline at progression. Against age-matched healthy donors, baseline clonality ran higher and tracked circulating CD8+ T-cell counts.

Details on this clone: Its antigen is as yet unknown.

Deep sequencing aimed at 1 in 200,000 to 1 in 1 million T cells' resolution. Sequencing was performed with immunoSEQ multiplex PCR; in TCRdb, only in-frame clones are kept and a portion is missing. The repertoire consists of hundreds of thousands of clones, with about three quarters occurring once and the leading ten covering 15%. This sequence joins TRBV18 and TRBJ2-7, with D maybe TRBD2 (6 bases). Sequencing was performed on PBMCs, taken after 24 months of ibrutinib treatment. The receptor comes from a human donor with chronic lymphocytic leukemia. The CDR3 reads CASSPGVDEQYF. The CDR3 DNA reads TGTGCCAGCTCCCCGGGAGTTGACGAGCAGTACTTC.